Following are 8 T cell receptor beta chains from one sample sequenced in a study of CD8 T cells in ankylosing spondylitis. The study's findings and limits: Ankylosing spondylitis blood appeared to be characterized by a TCR beta motif of about eight highly homologous variants.

No antigen has been identified for these receptors. TCRdb analysed the 5' RACE reads with MiXCR anew, one entry per CDR3 protein. The sample records approximately 140,000 distinct CDR3 sequences, 15% to 20% being singletons. Material: blood, either unsorted or a sorted T cell fraction (not recorded which). These receptors came from a male donor with ankylosing spondylitis.

In nucleotides, the CDR3 is TGTGCCACCGCGAGGGGAGCGAATCAGCCCCAGCATTTT. Translating gives CATARGANQPQHF. The chain couples TRBV24-1 to TRBJ1-5, with a possible D match to TRBD1 (5 bases). Germline V CDR1 and CDR2: KGHDR, SFDVKD. V lost 9 bases, J lost 4 bases, and 12 bases lay in between. This CDR3 is 13 amino acids long.

This chain connects TRBV4-1 to TRBJ2-1, with D possibly TRBD2 on 5 matching bases. V was shortened by 5 bases and J by 4 bases, with 12 bases between the two germline ends. This CDR3 is 14 amino acids long. From germline, CDR1 is MGHRA and CDR2 YSYEKL. CDR3 DNA: TGCGCCAGCAGCAAAGGAGGTGCTTACAATGAGCAGTTCTTC. Its translation: CASSKGGAYNEQFF.

This clonotype showed up just a few times. The gene calls are TRBV28 and TRBJ2-7; 8 bases are a match to TRBD2. CDR1 and CDR2 (germline): MDHEN, SYDVKM. V was pared by 7 bases and J by 0 bases, with 5 bases of the junction left unmatched. The CDR3 consists of 14 residues. In nucleotides, the CDR3 is TGTGCCAGCACTCTAAGCGGGGGCTCCTACGAGCAGTACTTC. It codes for CASTLSGGSYEQYF.

This clonotype has only a few counts. The chain couples TRBV27 to TRBJ2-1; 7 positions match TRBD2. Germline lookup yields CDR1 MNHEY and CDR2 SMNVEV (reference sequence). The CDR3 is 15 residues long. J lost 6 bases, V lost 5 bases, and 10 bases had no gene match. The CDR3 reads CASSPGLVRGNEQFF. DNA for the CDR3: TGTGCCAGCAGTCCAGGACTAGTACGGGGCAATGAGCAGTTCTTC.

The J gene is TRBJ1-1, the V gene TRBV4-3; 8 nucleotides align to TRBD1. The V gene's germline CDR1 is LGHNA and CDR2 YSLEER. This CDR3 comprises 14 residues. The V gene end was trimmed by 6 bases and the J gene end by 1 base; junction bases not matched to a gene: 4. The CDR3 nucleotides read TGCGCCAGCAGTAGAGGGACAGGGAACACTGAAGCTTTCTTT. It codes for CASSRGTGNTEAFF.

The table lists this clonotype with many counts. This rearrangement joins TRBV25-1 to TRBJ2-7; 9 bases match TRBD2. There are 14 residues in the CDR3. V dropped 0 bases and J dropped 5; count of bases not matched to a gene: 2. The germline CDR1 and CDR2 sequences are MGHDK and SYGVNS. Here the CDR3 reads CASSEYIAGDEQYF. The CDR3, as DNA: TGTGCCAGCAGTGAATATATAGCGGGAGACGAGCAGTACTTC.

There are a few counts of this clonotype. The chain employs TRBV5-4 and TRBJ2-3, with 7 bases matching TRBD1. The CDR3 sequence is 16 residues long. The J segment lost 1 base and the V segment lost 6 bases, leaving 11 bases of the junction unmatched. Germline lookup yields CDR1 SGHNT and CDR2 YYREEE (reference sequence). In nucleotides, the CDR3 is TGTGCCAGCAACAATCGTTACAGGGGAGGCACAGATACGCAGTATTTT. Translated, it gives CASNNRYRGGTDTQYF.

This chain connects TRBV27 to TRBJ2-2; possible D gene TRBD2, 6 bases. This CDR3 is built from 14 residues. From germline, CDR1 is MNHEY and CDR2 SMNVEV (reference sequence). Trimming cost V 4 bases and J 1 base, with 7 bases left between them. The CDR3 is CASSSGLNTGELFF. The CDR3 coding sequence is TGTGCCAGCAGTTCGGGACTGAACACCGGGGAGCTGTTTTTT.